The 11 T cell receptor beta chains given below trace back to one sample, sequenced in a study of blood T cells in healthy people across ages (dated by TCRdb to 2013 to 2016). The method behind the library was 5' RACE. Data came from an Illumina HiSeq 2500. A second PCR of roughly 7 to 11 cycles was performed with a sample-barcoded 5' primer and a J-beta primer mix. The public reads were reprocessed in TCRdb via fastp at Q25 and MiXCR, keeping in-frame beta chains. All rows with the same CDR3 protein become a single entry with the most common DNA and genes. This sample holds 800,000 to 1,000,000 distinct CDR3 sequences; roughly 50% were observed only once. Of the sample, around 15% falls within the top ten clones. The material sequenced was blood. All receptors derive from a man in his thirties or forties in good health.

CDR3 in DNA: TGTGCCAGCAGCTTAAGTGGTACTAGCGGGGGCACAGATACGCAGTATTTT. It yields the protein CASSLSGTSGGTDTQYF. The J gene is TRBJ2-3, the V gene TRBV7-2, with TRBD2 matching over 10 bases. V lost 2 bases to trimming and J lost 1 base; unmatched junction nucleotides: 6. This CDR3 comprises 17 residues. CDR1 is SGHTA and CDR2 is FQGNSA in the germline V gene.

The chain employs TRBV29-1 and TRBJ1-2; D is undetermined. The CDR3 totals 14 residues. Germline V gene lookup returns CDR1 SQVTM and CDR2 ANQGSEA. Trimming stripped 3 bases from V and 6 bases from J, with 17 bases between. Written as DNA, the CDR3 is TGCAGCGTTGACAAGGACGGGTTGGCGGATGGCTACACCTTC. It specifies CSVDKDGLADGYTF.

This clonotype was detected a few times. The chain recombines TRBV29-1 with TRBJ1-2; D call uncertain. Trimming removed 3 bases at V and 7 bases at J, with 12 bases between. Germline CDR1 SQVTM, CDR2 ANQGSEA. This CDR3 is 12 amino acids long. CDR3 sequence (DNA): TGCAGCGTTGAGGAGGGTTGGAGTGGCTACACCTTC. Translating gives CSVEEGWSGYTF. Full variable domain (missing parts from reference TRBV29-1 and TRBJ1-2): SAVISQKPSRDICQRGTSLTIQCQVDSQVTMMFWYRQQPGQSLTLIATANQGSEATYESGFVIDKFPISRPNLTFSTLTVSNMSPEDSSIYLCSVEEGWSGYTFGSGTRLTVV.

This clonotype was found many times. This clone may be a read error of a much larger clone one base away. The J gene is TRBJ2-5, the V gene TRBV29-1; weak D call: TRBD1 (6 bases). There are 11 residues in the CDR3. In germline, CDR1 is SQVTM, CDR2 ANQGSEA. V lost 7 bases and J lost 5, with 11 bases in between. Written as DNA, the CDR3 is TGCAGCGGGGGGCAAAGGGAGACCCAGTACTTC. Amino acids: CSGGQRETQYF.

There are a few counts of this clonotype. This chain links TRBV14 with TRBJ2-2; 7 bases are a match to TRBD2. V lost 4 bases and J lost 6; bases outside the gene matches: 8. The CDR3 consists of 15 residues. Germline values: CDR1 SGHDN, CDR2 FVKESK. In nucleotides, the CDR3 is TGTGCCAGCAGCCCCCCGTCGGGGAGGGCCGGGGAGCTGTTTTTT. The encoded protein is CASSPPSGRAGELFF.

This clonotype came up a few times. V gene TRBV7-2 combines with J gene TRBJ2-7; 11 nucleotides align to TRBD2. V trimming: 1 base; J trimming: 12 bases; junction bases outside the gene matches: 8. Germline V gene lookup returns CDR1 SGHTA and CDR2 FQGNSA. This CDR3 is built from 14 residues. CDR3: CASSLEIAGGTTYF. The CDR3 nucleotides are TGTGCCAGCAGCTTAGAGATAGCGGGGGGGACGACGTACTTC.

This clonotype has only a few counts. CDR3 residues: CASSRLAVPIGEQFF. The CDR3 DNA sequence: TGTGCCAGCAGTCGACTAGCGGTTCCCATCGGGGAGCAGTTCTTC. The gene calls are TRBV27 and TRBJ2-1; TRBD2 matches 9 bases. The ends lost 5 bases at V and 10 bases at J; junction bases unmatched: 12. Germline CDR1 and CDR2: MNHEY and SMNVEV (reference sequence). The CDR3 contains 15 residues.

This clonotype showed up just a few times. A much larger clone lies one base from this, so it may be a read error. This sequence joins TRBV28 and TRBJ2-5, with no clear D. The CDR3 spans 12 residues. Germline CDR1 and CDR2: MDHEN and SYDVKM. V lost 6 bases and J 11 bases, leaving 16 bases between the germline ends. The CDR3 bases are TGTGCCAGCAGCCGACCCCGGGCTGAGCAGTACTTC. Translation gives CASSRPRAEQYF.

The rearrangement uses TRBV20-1 and TRBJ2-3; D not resolved. With 1 base removed from V and 0 bases from J, the gap between germline ends came to 8 bases. The CDR3 spans 14 residues. Looked up from germline, CDR1 is DFQATT and CDR2 is SNEGSKA (reference sequence). DNA for the CDR3: TGCAGTGCTAGAGCCCCCACTAGCACAGATACGCAGTATTTT. It encodes CSARAPTSTDTQYF.

The rearrangement uses TRBV5-1 and TRBJ2-7, with 7 bases identical to TRBD1. With V trimmed by 0 bases and J by 7 bases, 13 bases remained unmatched. Germline loops: CDR1 SGHRS, CDR2 YFSETQ. This CDR3 contains 16 residues. The CDR3, as DNA: TGCGCCAGCAGCTTGGGAGGGACAGATAATTATATTGAGCAGTACTTC. This encodes CASSLGGTDNYIEQYF.

J is TRBJ2-4 and V is TRBV15; D may be TRBD1 (6 bases). V lost 0 bases and J 4 bases, leaving 10 bases between the germline ends. CDR3 length: 15 amino acids. Germline values: CDR1 LNHNV, CDR2 YYDKDF (reference sequence). The DNA for the CDR3 is TGTGCCACCAGCAGAGAGCAGGGGAGTAAAAACATTCAGTACTTC. Translation gives CATSREQGSKNIQYF.